The rows below give T cell receptor beta chains drawn from one sample of a study of blood T cell repertoires in COVID-19. The assay was immunoSEQ multiplex PCR, and TCRdb's table has in-frame clones only and misses some. The sample shows approximately 30,000 clones, approximately 82% of them seen only once. Source material: peripheral blood. The source is an older woman with acute or convalescent COVID-19. Both conserved end residues are part of each CDR3. A D gene is named only where the DNA matches it firmly. Clone size, where shown, is once, few, many, or a class for clones that have expanded.

size | D | J | V | CDR3 | DNA
once | TRBD1 | TRBJ2-3 | TRBV2 | CASRIQQGSGDTQYF | TGTGCCAGCAGGATCCAACAGGGGAGCGGAGATACGCAGTATTTT
- | - | TRBJ1-2 | TRBV5-4 | CASSLPQTNYGYTF | TGTGCCAGCAGCTTGCCACAAACTAACTATGGCTACACCTTC
few | TRBD1 | TRBJ1-4 | TRBV19 | CASSIFGTESATNEKLFF | TGTGCCAGTAGTATCTTCGGGACAGAATCTGCAACTAATGAAAAACTGTTTTTT
few | TRBD1 | TRBJ2-7 | TRBV5-1 | CASSLGQGISYEQYF | TGCGCCAGCAGCTTGGGACAGGGGATTTCCTACGAGCAGTACTTC
- | - | TRBJ1-2 | TRBV28 | CASSSIDRTDYGYTF | TGTGCCAGCAGTTCAATCGATCGGACAGATTATGGCTACACCTTC
- | - | TRBJ1-1 | TRBV5-1 | CASSPDSMNTEAFF | TGCGCCAGCAGCCCGGACAGTATGAACACTGAAGCTTTCTTT
once | - | TRBJ1-2 | TRBV9 | CASSVSSGGYTF | TGTGCCAGCAGCGTCTCATCGGGAGGCTACACCTTC
- | - | TRBJ2-7 | TRBV6-5 | CASSLHAQGYEQYF | TGTGCCAGCAGTCTCCATGCACAGGGCTACGAGCAGTACTTC
- | TRBD1 | TRBJ1-6 | TRBV30 | CAWSSGTGNSPLHF | TGTGCCTGGAGTTCCGGGACAGGGAATTCACCCCTCCACTTT
- | - | TRBJ1-1 | TRBV10-3 | CAISADRSPVEAFF | TGTGCCATCAGCGCCGACAGGAGCCCCGTCGAAGCTTTCTTT
- | - | TRBJ2-5 | TRBV5-6 | CASSFAQTQYF | TGTGCCAGCAGCTTCGCGCAGACCCAGTACTTC
- | - | TRBJ1-5 | TRBV7-9 | CASSDWDNVGNQPQHF | TGTGCCAGCAGCGATTGGGACAACGTAGGCAATCAGCCCCAGCATTTT
- | TRBD1 | TRBJ1-4 | TRBV6-5 | CASSPDRVAWEKLFF | TGTGCCAGCAGTCCAGACAGGGTGGCCTGGGAAAAACTGTTTTTT
once | - | TRBJ1-1 | TRBV5-1 | CASTLGGGARATEAFF | TGCGCCAGCACCCTGGGAGGAGGGGCTCGAGCCACTGAAGCTTTCTTT
- | TRBD1 | TRBJ1-5 | TRBV30 | CAWGHRGSNQPQHF | TGTGCCTGGGGCCACAGGGGAAGCAATCAGCCCCAGCATTTT
- | - | TRBJ1-5 | TRBV3-1/TRBV3-2 | CASSQDFGDQPQHF | TGTGCCAGCAGCCAAGATTTCGGAGATCAGCCCCAGCATTTT